This is a list of T cell receptor beta chains from one sample in a study of T cell changes during pregnancy in multiple sclerosis. Produced via immunoSEQ multiplex PCR; TCRdb's table is partial and in-frame only. In the table there are about 34,000 clones, 70% to 90% of which are singletons. This specimen was CD8+ T cells from peripheral blood mononuclear cells, taken in the third trimester of pregnancy. All receptors come from a female donor with multiple sclerosis, enrolled in a pregnancy study. CDR3s include the opening cysteine and the closing phenylalanine or tryptophan. The order of the fields is V gene, J gene, CDR3 protein.

V gene: TRBV19
J gene: TRBJ1-1
CDR3 protein: CASSIGQGALTEAFF

V gene: TRBV6-6
J gene: TRBJ2-5
CDR3 protein: CASRNSGQETQYF

V gene: TRBV13
J gene: TRBJ1-5
CDR3 protein: CASSSRVGNQPQHF

V gene: TRBV4-3
J gene: TRBJ2-7
CDR3 protein: CASSPEDSSYEQYF

V gene: TRBV15
J gene: TRBJ1-1
CDR3 protein: CATSARTGWYPEAFF

V gene: TRBV7-6
J gene: TRBJ1-1
CDR3 protein: CASSPGGVGNTEAFF

V gene: TRBV7-2
J gene: TRBJ2-5
CDR3 protein: CASSIWDRGAETQYF

V gene: TRBV5-1
J gene: TRBJ2-1
CDR3 protein: CASSSGLAGGGEQFF

V gene: TRBV9
J gene: TRBJ2-7
CDR3 protein: CASSVGGESYEQYF

V gene: TRBV19
J gene: TRBJ2-7
CDR3 protein: CASSSPGAAYEQYF

V gene: TRBV6-5
J gene: TRBJ1-5
CDR3 protein: CASSSGSTQPQHF

V gene: TRBV28
J gene: TRBJ1-2
CDR3 protein: CASSLVARGYGYTF

V gene: TRBV5-4
J gene: TRBJ2-1
CDR3 protein: CASSLGRGRVFFF

V gene: TRBV4-1
J gene: TRBJ2-7
CDR3 protein: CASSQSAGSYEQYF

V gene: TRBV13
J gene: TRBJ2-3
CDR3 protein: CASSAPGLFADTQYF

V gene: TRBV4-3
J gene: TRBJ1-1
CDR3 protein: CASSQDTGRDSEAFF

V gene: TRBV4-2
J gene: TRBJ1-5
CDR3 protein: CASSQDPGEGGNQPQHF

V gene: TRBV7-6
J gene: TRBJ2-6
CDR3 protein: CASSLEEASGANVLTF

V gene: TRBV7-8
J gene: TRBJ1-1
CDR3 protein: CASSPSRQGYTEAFF

V gene: TRBV11-2
J gene: TRBJ1-1
CDR3 protein: CASRAGGMTEAFF

V gene: TRBV5-5
J gene: TRBJ1-1
CDR3 protein: CASSLEHPNTEAFF

V gene: TRBV7-9
J gene: TRBJ2-7
CDR3 protein: CASSSPLDYEQYF

V gene: TRBV5-1
J gene: TRBJ2-7
CDR3 protein: CASSWTSAGGSYEQYF

V gene: TRBV29-1
J gene: TRBJ1-2
CDR3 protein: CSAPESYGYTF

V gene: TRBV5-6
J gene: TRBJ2-2
CDR3 protein: CATLDRGQSGELFF

V gene: TRBV6-6
J gene: TRBJ1-6
CDR3 protein: CASRTTGLYNSPLHF

V gene: TRBV7-9
J gene: TRBJ2-3
CDR3 protein: CASSLGGSPTDTQYF

V gene: TRBV7-9
J gene: TRBJ1-1
CDR3 protein: CASSQQGPNTEAFF

V gene: TRBV27
J gene: TRBJ2-1
CDR3 protein: CASSLSIRAGAEQFF

V gene: TRBV7-9
J gene: TRBJ2-7
CDR3 protein: CASSSTGVDEQYF

V gene: TRBV27
J gene: TRBJ1-2
CDR3 protein: CASSLGQGVGYTF

V gene: TRBV9
J gene: TRBJ2-5
CDR3 protein: CASSVGTPRETQYF

V gene: TRBV7-9
J gene: TRBJ2-7
CDR3 protein: CASSLTHQSSYEQYF

V gene: TRBV7-9
J gene: TRBJ2-1
CDR3 protein: CASSPNAGWNEQFF

V gene: TRBV23-1
J gene: TRBJ2-5
CDR3 protein: CASSPGQGKETQYF

V gene: TRBV6-4
J gene: TRBJ2-3
CDR3 protein: CASSAAAGGPKGQYF

V gene: TRBV9
J gene: TRBJ2-2
CDR3 protein: CASSQSGGANTGELFF

V gene: TRBV4-3
J gene: TRBJ1-1
CDR3 protein: CASSQEPGNTEAFF

V gene: TRBV29-1
J gene: TRBJ1-2
CDR3 protein: CSVVGRDSPAYGYTF

V gene: TRBV5-4
J gene: TRBJ1-1
CDR3 protein: CASSGDGGRYTEAFF

V gene: TRBV7-9
J gene: TRBJ2-6
CDR3 protein: CASKGGANVLTF

V gene: TRBV4-1
J gene: TRBJ2-7
CDR3 protein: CASSQVRGGNEQYF

V gene: TRBV4-1
J gene: TRBJ2-7
CDR3 protein: CASSQGATGNYEQYF

V gene: TRBV20-1
J gene: TRBJ1-2
CDR3 protein: CSAIDRDYTF

V gene: TRBV4-3
J gene: TRBJ2-7
CDR3 protein: CASSQEGGAAYEQYF

V gene: TRBV11-1
J gene: TRBJ2-5
CDR3 protein: CASSSRQETQYF

V gene: TRBV7-9
J gene: TRBJ1-6
CDR3 protein: CASSLSPAGAVFPLHF

V gene: TRBV10-3
J gene: TRBJ2-7
CDR3 protein: CATQFLIQGVYEQYF

V gene: TRBV9
J gene: TRBJ1-2
CDR3 protein: CASSVPGGDYGYTF

V gene: TRBV15
J gene: TRBJ2-3
CDR3 protein: CATSSTLADTQYF

V gene: TRBV7-6
J gene: TRBJ2-2
CDR3 protein: CASSLALQGRTGELFF

V gene: TRBV6-1
J gene: TRBJ1-5
CDR3 protein: CASSETGGSQPQHF

V gene: TRBV9
J gene: TRBJ1-2
CDR3 protein: CASSVGAGYGYTF